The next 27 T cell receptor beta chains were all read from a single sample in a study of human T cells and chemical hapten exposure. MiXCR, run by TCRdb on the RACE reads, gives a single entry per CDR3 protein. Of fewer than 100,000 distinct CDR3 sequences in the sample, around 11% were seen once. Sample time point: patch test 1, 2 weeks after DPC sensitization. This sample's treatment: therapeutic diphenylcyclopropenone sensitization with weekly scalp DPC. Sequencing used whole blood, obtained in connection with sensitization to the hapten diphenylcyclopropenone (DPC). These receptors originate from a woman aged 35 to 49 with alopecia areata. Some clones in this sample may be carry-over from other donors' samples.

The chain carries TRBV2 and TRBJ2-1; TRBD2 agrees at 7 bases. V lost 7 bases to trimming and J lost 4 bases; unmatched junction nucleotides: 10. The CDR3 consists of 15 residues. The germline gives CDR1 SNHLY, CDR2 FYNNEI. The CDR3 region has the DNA TGTGCCAGCACCCCATATAGCGGGCGGTACAATGAGCAGTTCTTC. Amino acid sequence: CASTPYSGRYNEQFF.

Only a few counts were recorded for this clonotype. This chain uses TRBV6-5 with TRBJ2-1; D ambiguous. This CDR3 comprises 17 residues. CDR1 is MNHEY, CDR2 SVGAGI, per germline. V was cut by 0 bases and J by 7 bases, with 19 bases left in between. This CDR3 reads CASSYSIPAVHPNEQFF. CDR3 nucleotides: TGTGCCAGCAGTTACTCGATCCCGGCTGTTCATCCTAATGAGCAGTTCTTC.

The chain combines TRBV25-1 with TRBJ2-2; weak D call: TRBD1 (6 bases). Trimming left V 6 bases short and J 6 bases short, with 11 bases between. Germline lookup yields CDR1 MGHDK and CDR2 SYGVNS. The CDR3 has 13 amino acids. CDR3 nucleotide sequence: TGTGCCAGCAGCGGACAGTTTCCCGGGGAGCTGTTTTTT. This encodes CASSGQFPGELFF.

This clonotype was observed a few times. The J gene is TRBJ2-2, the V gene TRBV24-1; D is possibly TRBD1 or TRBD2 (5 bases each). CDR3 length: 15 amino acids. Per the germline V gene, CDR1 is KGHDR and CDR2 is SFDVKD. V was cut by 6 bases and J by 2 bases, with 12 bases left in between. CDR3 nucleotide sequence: TGTGCCACCAGTCCCTGGGGGACCAACACCGGGGAGCTGTTTTTT. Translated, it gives CATSPWGTNTGELFF.

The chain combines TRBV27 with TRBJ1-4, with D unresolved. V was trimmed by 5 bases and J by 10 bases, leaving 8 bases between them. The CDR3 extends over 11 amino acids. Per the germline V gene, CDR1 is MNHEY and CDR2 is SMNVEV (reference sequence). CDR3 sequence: CASSALGKLFF. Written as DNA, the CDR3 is TGTGCCAGCAGTGCACTGGGAAAACTGTTTTTT.

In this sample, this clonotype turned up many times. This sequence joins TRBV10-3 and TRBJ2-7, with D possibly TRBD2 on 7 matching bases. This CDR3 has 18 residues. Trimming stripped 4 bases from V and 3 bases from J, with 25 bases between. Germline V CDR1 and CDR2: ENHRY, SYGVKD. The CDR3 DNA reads TGTGCCATCAGTGCCTCCCAAGGGATTAGGGGGGGGTACTACGAGCAGTACTTC. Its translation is CAISASQGIRGGYYEQYF.

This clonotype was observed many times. The CDR3, as DNA: TGTGCCAGCAGCCAAGTCGCAGGGTACACTGAAGCTTTCTTT. Translated: CASSQVAGYTEAFF. The chain employs TRBV3-1 and TRBJ1-1; D is possibly TRBD1 (5 bases). The germline V gene encodes CDR1 LGHDT and CDR2 YNNKEL (reference sequence). Trimming shortened V by 1 base and J by 3 bases, and 9 bases separated the two germline ends. CDR3 size: 14 residues.

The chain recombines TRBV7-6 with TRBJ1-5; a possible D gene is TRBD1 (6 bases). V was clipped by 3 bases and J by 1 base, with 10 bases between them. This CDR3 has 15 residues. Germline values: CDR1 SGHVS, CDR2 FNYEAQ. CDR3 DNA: TGTGCCAGCAGCTTGGACAGCCAGAGCAATCAGCCCCAGCATTTT. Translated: CASSLDSQSNQPQHF.

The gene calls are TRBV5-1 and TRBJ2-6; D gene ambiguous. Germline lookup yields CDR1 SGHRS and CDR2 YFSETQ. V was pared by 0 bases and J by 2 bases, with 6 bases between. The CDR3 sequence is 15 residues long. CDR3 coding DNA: TGCGCCAGCAGCTTGGTGGGGACTGGGGCCAACGTCCTGACTTTC. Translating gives CASSLVGTGANVLTF.

In nucleotides, the CDR3 is TGTGCCAGCTCACCACAGGGTCGCAGCACTAATTCACCCCTCCACTTT. This gives the protein CASSPQGRSTNSPLHF. The gene calls are TRBV18 and TRBJ1-6; no clear D. The CDR3 has 16 amino acids. V dropped 1 base and J dropped 6 bases, with 13 bases sitting between them. CDR1 and CDR2 (germline): KGHSH, LQKENI.

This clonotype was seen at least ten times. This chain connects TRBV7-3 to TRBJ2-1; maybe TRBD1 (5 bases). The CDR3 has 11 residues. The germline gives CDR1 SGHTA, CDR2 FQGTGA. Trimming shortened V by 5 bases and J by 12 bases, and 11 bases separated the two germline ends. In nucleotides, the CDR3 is TGTGCCAGCAGCCCAACGCAGGGGCAGTTCTTC. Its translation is CASSPTQGQFF.

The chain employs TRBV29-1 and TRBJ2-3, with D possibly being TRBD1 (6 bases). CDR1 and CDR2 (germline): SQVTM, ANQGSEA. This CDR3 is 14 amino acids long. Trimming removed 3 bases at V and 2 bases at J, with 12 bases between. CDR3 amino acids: CSVEGHKNTDTQYF. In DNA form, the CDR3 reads TGCAGCGTTGAGGGACATAAGAACACAGATACGCAGTATTTT.

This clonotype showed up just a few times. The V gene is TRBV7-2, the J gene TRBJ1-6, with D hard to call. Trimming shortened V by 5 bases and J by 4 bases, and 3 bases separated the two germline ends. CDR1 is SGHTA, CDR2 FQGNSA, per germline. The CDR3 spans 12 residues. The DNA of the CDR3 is TGTGCCAGCAGCCCTTATAATTCACCCCTCCACTTT. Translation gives CASSPYNSPLHF.

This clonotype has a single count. DNA of the CDR3: TGTGCCATCAGTGAGCGACAGGAAAAACTGTTTTTT. It encodes CAISERQEKLFF. This chain joins TRBV10-3 and TRBJ1-4; TRBD1 is a possible D gene (5 bases). Between the trimmed V and J ends, which lost 2 bases and 8 bases, there was a span of 6 bases. The CDR3 runs to 12 residues. Germline V gives CDR1 ENHRY, CDR2 SYGVKD.

CDR3 bases: TGTGCCTGGAGCCCGTCAGGCTACGAGCAGTACTTC. It codes for CAWSPSGYEQYF. The V and J genes are TRBV30 and TRBJ2-7; D remains unclear. V gave up 3 bases and J gave up 3 bases, with 9 bases separating them. The CDR3 has 12 amino acids. The germline V gene has CDR1 GTSNPN and CDR2 SVGIG (reference sequence).

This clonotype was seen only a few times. The CDR3 region is CASSKEGRVGSNQPQHF. DNA of the CDR3: TGTGCCAGCAGCAAGGAAGGCAGGGTGGGGAGCAATCAGCCCCAGCATTTT. The chain combines TRBV21-1 with TRBJ1-5; TRBD1 is taken as the D call from the table, unchecked against the DNA. TRBV21-1 is shown as a pseudogene. This CDR3 region has 17 residues.

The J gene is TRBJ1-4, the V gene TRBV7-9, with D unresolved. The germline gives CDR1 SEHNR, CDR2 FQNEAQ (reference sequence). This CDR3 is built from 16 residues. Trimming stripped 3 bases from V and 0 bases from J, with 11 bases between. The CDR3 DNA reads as TGTGCCAGCAGCTTCGGGATTGGCGCAACTAATGAAAAACTGTTTTTT. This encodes CASSFGIGATNEKLFF.

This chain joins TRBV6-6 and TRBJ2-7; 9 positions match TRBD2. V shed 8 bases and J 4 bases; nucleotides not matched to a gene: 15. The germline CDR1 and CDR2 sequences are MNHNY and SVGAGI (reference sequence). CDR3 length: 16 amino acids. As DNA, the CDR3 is TGTGCCAGCCGGGGGATTGGGCTAGCGGGAAGTTACGAGCAGTACTTC. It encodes CASRGIGLAGSYEQYF.

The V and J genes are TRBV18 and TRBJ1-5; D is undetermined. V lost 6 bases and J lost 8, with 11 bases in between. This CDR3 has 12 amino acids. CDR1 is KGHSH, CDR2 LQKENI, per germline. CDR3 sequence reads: CASSPDGKPQHF. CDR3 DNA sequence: TGTGCCAGCTCTCCGGACGGTAAGCCCCAGCATTTT. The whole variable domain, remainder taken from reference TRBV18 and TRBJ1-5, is NAGVMQNPRHLVRRRGQEARLRCSPMKGHSHVYWYRQLPEEGLKFMVYLQKENIIDESGMPKERFSAEFPKEGPSILRIQQVVRGDSAAYFCASSPDGKPQHFGDGTRLSIL.

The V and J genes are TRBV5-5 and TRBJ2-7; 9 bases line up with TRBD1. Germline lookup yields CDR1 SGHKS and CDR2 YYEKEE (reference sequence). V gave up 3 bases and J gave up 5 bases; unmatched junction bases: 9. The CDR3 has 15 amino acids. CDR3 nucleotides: TGTGCCAGCAGCTACAATGGACAGGGGATCAACGAGCAGTACTTC. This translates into CASSYNGQGINEQYF.

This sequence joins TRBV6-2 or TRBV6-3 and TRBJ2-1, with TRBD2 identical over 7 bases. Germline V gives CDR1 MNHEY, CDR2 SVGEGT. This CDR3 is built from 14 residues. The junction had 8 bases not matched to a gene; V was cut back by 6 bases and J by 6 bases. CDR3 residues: CASSPSGIFNEQFF. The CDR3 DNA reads TGTGCCAGCAGCCCCAGCGGGATATTCAATGAGCAGTTCTTC.

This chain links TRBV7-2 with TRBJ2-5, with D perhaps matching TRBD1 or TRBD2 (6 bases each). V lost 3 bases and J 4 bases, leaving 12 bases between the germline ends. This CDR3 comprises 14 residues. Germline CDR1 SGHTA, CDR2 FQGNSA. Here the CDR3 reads CASSFWGASETQYF. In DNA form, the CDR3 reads TGTGCCAGCAGCTTTTGGGGGGCATCAGAGACCCAGTACTTC.

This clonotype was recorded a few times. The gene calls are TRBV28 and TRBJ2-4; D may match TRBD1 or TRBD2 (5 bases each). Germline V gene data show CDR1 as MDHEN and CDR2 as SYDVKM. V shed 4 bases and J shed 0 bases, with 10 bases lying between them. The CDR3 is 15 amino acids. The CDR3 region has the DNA TGTGCCAGCAGTTCAGCCGGGACAGCCAAAAACATTCAGTACTTC. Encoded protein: CASSSAGTAKNIQYF.

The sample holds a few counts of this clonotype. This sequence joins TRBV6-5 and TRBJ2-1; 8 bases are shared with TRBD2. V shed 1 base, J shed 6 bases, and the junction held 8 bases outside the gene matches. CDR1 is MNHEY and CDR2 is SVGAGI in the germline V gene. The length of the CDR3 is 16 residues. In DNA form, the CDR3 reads TGTGCCAGCAGTTACTTAACGGGAGGGGTGGGCAATGAGCAGTTCTTC. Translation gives CASSYLTGGVGNEQFF.

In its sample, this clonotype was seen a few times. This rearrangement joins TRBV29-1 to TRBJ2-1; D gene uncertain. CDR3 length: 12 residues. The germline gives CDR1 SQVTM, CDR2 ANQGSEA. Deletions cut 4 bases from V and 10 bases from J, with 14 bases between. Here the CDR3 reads CSVVPVVGEQFF. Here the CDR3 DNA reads TGCAGCGTTGTGCCAGTGGTGGGAGAGCAGTTCTTC.

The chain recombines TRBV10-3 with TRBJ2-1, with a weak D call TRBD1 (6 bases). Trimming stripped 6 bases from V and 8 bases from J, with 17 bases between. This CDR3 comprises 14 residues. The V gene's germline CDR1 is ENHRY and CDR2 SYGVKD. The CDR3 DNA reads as TGTGCCATCAGCCCAGGGAACAGGGTCGATGAGCAGTTCTTC. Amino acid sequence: CAISPGNRVDEQFF.

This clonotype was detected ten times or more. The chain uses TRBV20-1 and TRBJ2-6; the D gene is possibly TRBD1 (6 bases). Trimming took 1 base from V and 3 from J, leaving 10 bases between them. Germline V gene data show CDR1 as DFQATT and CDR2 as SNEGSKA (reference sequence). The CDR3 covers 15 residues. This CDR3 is CSARVGGSGANVLTF. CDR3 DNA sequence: TGCAGTGCTAGAGTAGGGGGTAGTGGGGCCAACGTCCTGACTTTC.